This TCR beta chain derives from a study of T cell changes during pregnancy in multiple sclerosis. The repertoire was sequenced with immunoSEQ multiplex PCR; TCRdb's copy has only in-frame clones and lacks some. The sample lists fewer than 150,000 clones, around 95% occurring once. CDR1 SGHNT and CDR2 YYREEE come from the germline V gene (reference sequence). The CDR3 length is 13 residues. V was clipped by 0 bases and J by 3 bases, with 6 bases between them. This specimen consisted of peripheral blood, obtained after pregnancy. The chain carries TRBV5-4 and TRBJ2-5; D is unresolved. This TCR was recovered from a female donor with multiple sclerosis, enrolled in a pregnancy study. Here the CDR3 DNA reads TGTGCCAGCAGCTTGGCCAGTGAAGAGACCCAGTACTTC. It specifies CASSLASEETQYF.